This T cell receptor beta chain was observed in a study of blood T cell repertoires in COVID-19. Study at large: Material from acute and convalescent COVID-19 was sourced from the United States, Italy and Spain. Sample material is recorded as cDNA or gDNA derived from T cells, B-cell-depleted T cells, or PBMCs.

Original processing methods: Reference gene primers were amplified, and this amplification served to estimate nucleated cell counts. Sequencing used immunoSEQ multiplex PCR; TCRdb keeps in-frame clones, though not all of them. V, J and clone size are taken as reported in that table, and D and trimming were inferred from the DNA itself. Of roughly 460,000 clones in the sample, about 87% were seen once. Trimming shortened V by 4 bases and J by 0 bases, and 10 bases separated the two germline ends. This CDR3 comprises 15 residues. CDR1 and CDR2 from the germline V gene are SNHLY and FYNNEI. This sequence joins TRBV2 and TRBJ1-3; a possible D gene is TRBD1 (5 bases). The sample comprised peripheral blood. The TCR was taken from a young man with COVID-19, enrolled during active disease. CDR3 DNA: TGTGCCAGCAGTGCGGAGGGGAGCTCTGGAAACACCATATATTTT. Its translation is CASSAEGSSGNTIYF. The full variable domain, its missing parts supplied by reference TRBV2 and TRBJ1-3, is EPEVTQTPSHQVTQMGQEVILRCVPISNHLYFYWYRQILGQKVEFLVSFYNNEISEKSEIFDDQFSVERPDGSNFTLKIRSTKLEDSAMYFCASSAEGSSGNTIYFGEGSWLTVV.